Listed below are T cell receptor beta chains from one sample, sequenced in a study of T cell changes during pregnancy in multiple sclerosis. Repertoires were generated with immunoSEQ multiplex PCR, while TCRdb's copy carries only in-frame clones and drops some. This sample has tens of thousands of clones, with about nine tenths found just once. The sequences come from CD4+ T cells from peripheral blood mononuclear cells, collected in the third trimester of pregnancy. These receptors all come from a female donor with multiple sclerosis, enrolled in a pregnancy study. The CDR3 runs from the conserved cysteine through the conserved F or W.

j_call: TRBJ2-3
v_call: TRBV27
cdr3_aa: CASSRLDRVNTDTQYF

j_call: TRBJ2-6
v_call: TRBV28
cdr3_aa: CASSLGGAGANVLTF

j_call: TRBJ1-2
v_call: TRBV27
cdr3_aa: CASSYVTGNGYTF

j_call: TRBJ2-1
v_call: TRBV19
cdr3_aa: CASSIESDRSSYNEQFF

j_call: TRBJ2-1
v_call: TRBV27
cdr3_aa: CASSLWGLAGVGNEQFF

j_call: TRBJ1-1
v_call: TRBV30
cdr3_aa: CAWTEGGRTEAFF

j_call: TRBJ2-7
v_call: TRBV4-3
cdr3_aa: CASSQDLMGQGINEQYF

j_call: TRBJ2-5
v_call: TRBV7-9
cdr3_aa: CASSLRRVVKGEETQYF

j_call: TRBJ2-1
v_call: TRBV4-2
cdr3_aa: CASSQDSNGNEQFF

j_call: TRBJ2-7
v_call: TRBV14
cdr3_aa: CASAQGRAYEQYF

j_call: TRBJ2-5
v_call: TRBV25-1
cdr3_aa: CASSDLAGQETQYF

j_call: TRBJ2-3
v_call: TRBV6-5
cdr3_aa: CASSYSGGTDTQYF

j_call: TRBJ1-4
v_call: TRBV5-6
cdr3_aa: CASSGETGSKNEKLFF

j_call: TRBJ2-1
v_call: TRBV30
cdr3_aa: CAWSVGLGEQFF

j_call: TRBJ1-5
v_call: TRBV28
cdr3_aa: CASSLPGQRSNQPQHF

j_call: TRBJ2-7
v_call: TRBV28
cdr3_aa: CASQETGRVYEQYF

j_call: TRBJ2-7
v_call: TRBV19
cdr3_aa: CASSMGGTGGSYEQYF

j_call: TRBJ2-1
v_call: TRBV7-9
cdr3_aa: CASSPGVRNEQFF

j_call: TRBJ2-1
v_call: TRBV11-3
cdr3_aa: CASSLRLADNEQFF

j_call: TRBJ2-2
v_call: TRBV7-6
cdr3_aa: CASSLDSNTGELFF

j_call: TRBJ2-7
v_call: TRBV6-1
cdr3_aa: CASEGGVTYEQYF

j_call: TRBJ2-6
v_call: TRBV5-5
cdr3_aa: CASSLVYSGANVLTF

j_call: TRBJ1-1
v_call: TRBV6-1
cdr3_aa: CASSRPGLPEAFF

j_call: TRBJ2-5
v_call: TRBV9
cdr3_aa: CASSVDLAGVETQYF

j_call: TRBJ2-3
v_call: TRBV5-1
cdr3_aa: CASSLGSSGSRTDTQYF

j_call: TRBJ2-7
v_call: TRBV10-3
cdr3_aa: CAISESEGLAYEQYF

j_call: TRBJ2-7
v_call: TRBV29-1
cdr3_aa: CSVEGHRGTRYEQYF

j_call: TRBJ2-1
v_call: TRBV5-1
cdr3_aa: CASSLGDTANNEQFF

j_call: TRBJ2-5
v_call: TRBV5-4
cdr3_aa: CASSSPGSETQYF

j_call: TRBJ2-5
v_call: TRBV29-1
cdr3_aa: CSVAQGVVRETQYF

j_call: TRBJ1-2
v_call: TRBV19
cdr3_aa: CASSIGTSNYGYTF

j_call: TRBJ2-7
v_call: TRBV5-3
cdr3_aa: CARSFDRGRKIEQYF

j_call: TRBJ2-1
v_call: TRBV6-7
cdr3_aa: CASSYSGESGWAGEQFF

j_call: TRBJ2-7
v_call: TRBV28
cdr3_aa: CASSSTYEQYF

j_call: TRBJ1-2
v_call: TRBV7-2
cdr3_aa: CASSFNRDRAGYTF

j_call: TRBJ2-4
v_call: TRBV4-1
cdr3_aa: CASSQEEYHPAGIQYF

j_call: TRBJ2-7
v_call: TRBV11-2
cdr3_aa: CASSPGGLAGTEEQYF

j_call: TRBJ2-2
v_call: TRBV7-2
cdr3_aa: CASSLGPTPGGELFF

j_call: TRBJ1-4
v_call: TRBV18
cdr3_aa: CASSPSWGGEKLFF

j_call: TRBJ2-7
v_call: TRBV21-1
cdr3_aa: CASSKGLAGGPYYEQYF

j_call: NA
v_call: TRBV11-2
cdr3_aa: CASSLSPLRGSEQYF

j_call: TRBJ2-1
v_call: TRBV5-4
cdr3_aa: CASSFLAVDEQFF